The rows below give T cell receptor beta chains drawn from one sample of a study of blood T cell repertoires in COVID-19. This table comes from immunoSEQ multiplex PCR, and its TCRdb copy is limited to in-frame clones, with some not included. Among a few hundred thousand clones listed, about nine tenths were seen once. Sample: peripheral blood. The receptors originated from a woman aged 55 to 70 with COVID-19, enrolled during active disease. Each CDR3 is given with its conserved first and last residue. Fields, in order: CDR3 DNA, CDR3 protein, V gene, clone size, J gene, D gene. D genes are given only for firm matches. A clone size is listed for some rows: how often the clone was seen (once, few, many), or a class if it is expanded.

cdr3_nt: TGTGCCAGCACCTCGGACAGACGCTATGGCTACACCTTC
cdr3_aa: CASTSDRRYGYTF
v_call: TRBV7-9
clone_size: -
j_call: TRBJ1-2
d_call: -

cdr3_nt: TGTGCCAGCTCATCGACAGGGGATGGCTACACCTTC
cdr3_aa: CASSSTGDGYTF
v_call: TRBV18
clone_size: once
j_call: TRBJ1-2
d_call: TRBD1

cdr3_nt: TGTGCCAGCTGTAGCACAGGAGCCACTGAAGCTTTCTTT
cdr3_aa: CASCSTGATEAFF
v_call: TRBV19
clone_size: -
j_call: TRBJ1-1
d_call: -

cdr3_nt: TGTGCCAGCAGCACACGATTAACCTTCACAGGTTACGGCGGCTACACCTTC
cdr3_aa: CASSTRLTFTGYGGYTF
v_call: TRBV7-3
clone_size: once
j_call: TRBJ1-2
d_call: -

cdr3_nt: TGTGCCAGCAGCCCCACAGGGGTAGCCAAAAACATTCAGTACTTC
cdr3_aa: CASSPTGVAKNIQYF
v_call: TRBV7-2
clone_size: -
j_call: TRBJ2-4
d_call: TRBD1

cdr3_nt: TGTGCCAGCAGCCTATCCGGGGGACCTGGAAACACCATATATTTT
cdr3_aa: CASSLSGGPGNTIYF
v_call: TRBV3-1/TRBV3-2
clone_size: -
j_call: TRBJ1-3
d_call: -

cdr3_nt: TGTGCCAGCAGGGGGACAGGTCCATTTGAAAAACTGTTTTTT
cdr3_aa: CASRGTGPFEKLFF
v_call: TRBV6-5
clone_size: -
j_call: TRBJ1-4
d_call: TRBD1

cdr3_nt: TGCGCCAGCAGCTCCCGGACAGGCTTGAACACTGAAGCTTTCTTT
cdr3_aa: CASSSRTGLNTEAFF
v_call: TRBV5-1
clone_size: -
j_call: TRBJ1-1
d_call: TRBD1

cdr3_nt: TGTGCCAGCTCATCTTACGGTTATACCTCGAGGAACATTCAGTACTTC
cdr3_aa: CASSSYGYTSRNIQYF
v_call: TRBV18
clone_size: -
j_call: TRBJ2-4
d_call: -

cdr3_nt: TGTGCCAGTAGTATAGCTCCCGGACTAGAGTGGGAGACCCAGTACTTC
cdr3_aa: CASSIAPGLEWETQYF
v_call: TRBV19
clone_size: -
j_call: TRBJ2-5
d_call: TRBD2

cdr3_nt: TGTGCCAGCAGTTACCCGGACAGGGCGGGGAGCACTGAAGCTTTCTTT
cdr3_aa: CASSYPDRAGSTEAFF
v_call: TRBV6-5
clone_size: -
j_call: TRBJ1-1
d_call: TRBD1

cdr3_nt: TGCAGCGCCACCGGCACTGAAGCTTTCTTT
cdr3_aa: CSATGTEAFF
v_call: TRBV29-1
clone_size: few
j_call: TRBJ1-1
d_call: -

cdr3_nt: TGTGCCAGTAGAACCGACAGGGATCAGCCCCAGCATTTT
cdr3_aa: CASRTDRDQPQHF
v_call: TRBV19
clone_size: -
j_call: TRBJ1-5
d_call: TRBD1

cdr3_nt: TGCGCCAGCAGCCCTGCATGGGGGGAATTTCAAGCTTTCTTT
cdr3_aa: CASSPAWGEFQAFF
v_call: TRBV4-1
clone_size: -
j_call: TRBJ1-1
d_call: -

cdr3_nt: TGTGCCAGCAGCCAACTAGCGGGGGGGAATGAGCAGTTCTTC
cdr3_aa: CASSQLAGGNEQFF
v_call: TRBV3-1/TRBV3-2
clone_size: -
j_call: TRBJ2-1
d_call: TRBD2

cdr3_nt: TGTGCCATCAGTGGACAGTCCTACGAGCAGTACTTC
cdr3_aa: CAISGQSYEQYF
v_call: TRBV10-3
clone_size: -
j_call: TRBJ2-7
d_call: -

cdr3_nt: TGTGCCAGCAGTGAAAGTGTCAGTAGCACAGATACGCAGTATTTT
cdr3_aa: CASSESVSSTDTQYF
v_call: TRBV2
clone_size: once
j_call: TRBJ2-3
d_call: -

cdr3_nt: TGTGCCAGCAGCTTACTACAGGGTGGCGGCTACACCTTC
cdr3_aa: CASSLLQGGGYTF
v_call: TRBV7-3
clone_size: once
j_call: TRBJ1-2
d_call: -

cdr3_nt: TGTGCCAGTAGTACGGCCGGGACAGGGATCTATGGCTACACCTTC
cdr3_aa: CASSTAGTGIYGYTF
v_call: TRBV19
clone_size: -
j_call: TRBJ1-2
d_call: TRBD1

cdr3_nt: TGTGCCAGCAGCTTCATAGGACAGGGAGCAACTTACGAGCAGTACTTC
cdr3_aa: CASSFIGQGATYEQYF
v_call: TRBV7-8
clone_size: once
j_call: TRBJ2-7
d_call: TRBD1

cdr3_nt: TGTGCCAGCAGCCACACAAAACCGGACAGTAAGAATCAGCCCCAGCATTTT
cdr3_aa: CASSHTKPDSKNQPQHF
v_call: TRBV7-8
clone_size: -
j_call: TRBJ1-5
d_call: -

cdr3_nt: TGTGCCAGCAGCCGGACCCACGCCGGGAGTGGCTACACCTTC
cdr3_aa: CASSRTHAGSGYTF
v_call: TRBV3-1/TRBV3-2
clone_size: -
j_call: TRBJ1-2
d_call: -

cdr3_nt: TGTGCCAGTAGCACCATTCGGGGGACCCCAAATGAAAAACTGTTTTTT
cdr3_aa: CASSTIRGTPNEKLFF
v_call: TRBV19
clone_size: -
j_call: TRBJ1-4
d_call: -

cdr3_nt: TGTGCCAGCAGCTTAAGGGTTCCCAGGGAGGCTGGAAACACCATATATTTT
cdr3_aa: CASSLRVPREAGNTIYF
v_call: TRBV11-2
clone_size: -
j_call: TRBJ1-3
d_call: -

cdr3_nt: TGCGCCAGCAGCCAAGATCTCTATTCAGGGTTCTCTGGAAACACCATATATTTT
cdr3_aa: CASSQDLYSGFSGNTIYF
v_call: TRBV4-1
clone_size: -
j_call: TRBJ1-3
d_call: -

cdr3_nt: TGTGCCAGCTCACCACAGAAGGGGCAAGAGACCCAGTACTTC
cdr3_aa: CASSPQKGQETQYF
v_call: TRBV18
clone_size: -
j_call: TRBJ2-5
d_call: -

cdr3_nt: TGCGCCAGCAGCCCCTCAGGGGGCATACTCTATGAGCAGTTCTTC
cdr3_aa: CASSPSGGILYEQFF
v_call: TRBV5-1
clone_size: -
j_call: TRBJ2-1
d_call: TRBD1

cdr3_nt: TGTGCCAGCAGGGGGACAGGGGTAAAAGAGACCCAGTACTTC
cdr3_aa: CASRGTGVKETQYF
v_call: TRBV2
clone_size: -
j_call: TRBJ2-5
d_call: TRBD1

cdr3_nt: TGTGCCATCAGCGACAGAATTAACTATGGCTACACCTTC
cdr3_aa: CAISDRINYGYTF
v_call: TRBV10-3
clone_size: -
j_call: TRBJ1-2
d_call: -

cdr3_nt: TGTGCCAGCAGCTTAAGATACGCCACAGGGGAAAGACTTGAAGCTTTCTTT
cdr3_aa: CASSLRYATGERLEAFF
v_call: TRBV7-2
clone_size: few
j_call: TRBJ1-1
d_call: TRBD1

cdr3_nt: TGCAGTGCTAGGGGGGGTGAGACCCAGTACTTC
cdr3_aa: CSARGGETQYF
v_call: TRBV20-1
clone_size: -
j_call: TRBJ2-5
d_call: -

cdr3_nt: TGTGCCAGCGGGGGGGGGCGGAACACCATATATTTT
cdr3_aa: CASGGGRNTIYF
v_call: TRBV6-5
clone_size: -
j_call: TRBJ1-3
d_call: -

cdr3_nt: TGCGCCAGCAGCCAAGCCTCGGGGGAAACCCTCTCTAACTATGGCTACACCTTC
cdr3_aa: CASSQASGETLSNYGYTF
v_call: TRBV4-1
clone_size: -
j_call: TRBJ1-2
d_call: -

cdr3_nt: TGTGCCAGCAGCTTGGATGGACTTAGGAACACTGAAGCTTTCTTT
cdr3_aa: CASSLDGLRNTEAFF
v_call: TRBV5-8
clone_size: -
j_call: TRBJ1-1
d_call: -

cdr3_nt: TGTGCCAGCAGTTCAAGGTGGCAGGGGCATCAGCCCCAGCATTTT
cdr3_aa: CASSSRWQGHQPQHF
v_call: TRBV6-2/TRBV6-3
clone_size: once
j_call: TRBJ1-5
d_call: -

cdr3_nt: TGTGCCAGCAGCCAACCCGACAGGGGGCTAGGGGAAAAACTGTTTTTT
cdr3_aa: CASSQPDRGLGEKLFF
v_call: TRBV3-1/TRBV3-2
clone_size: once
j_call: TRBJ1-4
d_call: TRBD1

cdr3_nt: TGTGCCAGCAGCCCTCCCCTCTCCCGCTCCTACGAGCAGTACTTC
cdr3_aa: CASSPPLSRSYEQYF
v_call: TRBV7-9
clone_size: -
j_call: TRBJ2-7
d_call: -